This T cell receptor (beta chain) was sequenced for a study of T cells in Graves' hyperthyroidism and ophthalmopathy. The germline V gene has CDR1 DFQATT and CDR2 SNEGSKA (reference sequence). There are 14 residues in the CDR3. Trimming took 5 bases from V and 2 from J; bases not matched to a gene: 5. Authors of the study amplified TCR beta CDR3 regions from RNA transcripts. TCR CDR3 regions were first amplified by RT-PCR with HTBI primers. Each CDR3 protein gets one entry after TCRdb re-called the multiplex PCR reads with MiXCR. The sample yields under 300,000 distinct CDR3 sequences, 22% seen once. Sequenced material: blood. V and J are TRBV20-1 and TRBJ2-3; TRBD2 agrees at 9 bases. The clonotype was recovered from a man younger than 40 with Graves' ophthalmopathy. This chain's CDR3 is CSAFLAGITDTQYF. CDR3 in DNA: TGCAGTGCTTTCCTAGCGGGGATCACAGATACGCAGTATTTT.